This T cell receptor (beta chain) was found in a study of shared clonotypes between healthy human individuals. Study background: Participating donors consisted of two women and a few men aged 18 to 49.

Assay used: immunoSEQ multiplex PCR; TCRdb lists only in-frame clones, some missing. The profile shows about 1.1 million clones, about 80% of them singletons. Naive CD4+ cells were CD45RA-selected; the remaining cells were memory. CDR1 and CDR2 (germline): SGHTA, FQGNSA. V dropped 8 bases and J dropped 2; count of bases not matched to a gene: 7. CDR3 length: 14 residues. General study findings and limits: Unshared clonotypes carried lower generation probabilities than those common to all four donors. Between several donors, naive CD4 clonotypes were shared at a level of around 5.1%.

On this clone: The antigen remains unidentified. Other DNA sequences within the sample encode an identical CDR3.

The rearrangement uses TRBV7-2 and TRBJ2-3; 7 bases fit TRBD1. The sequence came from a young man in good health. Some clones in this sample may be carry-over from other donors' samples. The sequencing sample was made of memory CD4+ T cells from PBMCs. Stated subset: CD45RA-negative fraction. CDR3 sequence: CASGRDRFTDTQYF. The CDR3 nucleotides read TGTGCCAGCGGCCGGGACAGATTCACAGATACGCAGTATTTT.